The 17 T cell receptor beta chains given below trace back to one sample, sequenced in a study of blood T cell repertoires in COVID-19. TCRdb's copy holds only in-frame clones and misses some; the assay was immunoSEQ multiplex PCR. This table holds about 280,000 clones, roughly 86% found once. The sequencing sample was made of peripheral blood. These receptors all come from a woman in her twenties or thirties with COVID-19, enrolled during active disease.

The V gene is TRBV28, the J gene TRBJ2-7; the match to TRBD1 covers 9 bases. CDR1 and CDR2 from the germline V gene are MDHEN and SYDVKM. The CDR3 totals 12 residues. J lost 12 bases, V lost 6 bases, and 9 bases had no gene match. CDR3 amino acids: CASSYSGTGLYF. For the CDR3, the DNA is TGTGCCAGCAGCTACTCCGGGACAGGGCTGTACTTC.

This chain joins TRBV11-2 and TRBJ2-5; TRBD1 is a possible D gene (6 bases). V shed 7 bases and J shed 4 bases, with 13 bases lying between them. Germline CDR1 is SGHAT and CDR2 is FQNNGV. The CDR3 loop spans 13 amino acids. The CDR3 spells CASNLIGGETQYF. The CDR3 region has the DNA TGTGCCAGCAATCTTATAGGGGGAGAGACCCAGTACTTC.

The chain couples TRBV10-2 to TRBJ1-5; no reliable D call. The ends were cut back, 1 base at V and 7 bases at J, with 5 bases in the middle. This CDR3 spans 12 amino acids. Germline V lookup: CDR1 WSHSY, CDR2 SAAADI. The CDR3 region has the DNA TGCGCCAGCAGTGAGTTACACCAGCCCCAGCATTTT. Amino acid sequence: CASSELHQPQHF.

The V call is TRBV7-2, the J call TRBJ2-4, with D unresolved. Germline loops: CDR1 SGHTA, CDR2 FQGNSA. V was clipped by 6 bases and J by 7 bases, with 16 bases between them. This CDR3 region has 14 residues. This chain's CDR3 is CASSPFRRDNIQYF. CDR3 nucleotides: TGTGCCAGCAGTCCGTTCCGCCGAGATAACATTCAGTACTTC.

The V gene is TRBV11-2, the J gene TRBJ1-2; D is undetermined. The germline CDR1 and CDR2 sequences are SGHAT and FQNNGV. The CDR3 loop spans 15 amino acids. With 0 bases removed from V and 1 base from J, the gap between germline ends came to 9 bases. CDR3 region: CASSLEQKRNYGYTF. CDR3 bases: TGTGCCAGCAGCTTAGAGCAGAAGCGTAACTATGGCTACACCTTC.

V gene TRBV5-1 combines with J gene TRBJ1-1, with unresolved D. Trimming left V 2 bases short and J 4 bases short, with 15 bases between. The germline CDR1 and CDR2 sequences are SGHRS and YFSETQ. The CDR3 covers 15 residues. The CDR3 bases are TGCGCCAGCAGCTTAACCTCCAGCGGTTTCACTGAAGCTTTCTTT. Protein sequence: CASSLTSSGFTEAFF.

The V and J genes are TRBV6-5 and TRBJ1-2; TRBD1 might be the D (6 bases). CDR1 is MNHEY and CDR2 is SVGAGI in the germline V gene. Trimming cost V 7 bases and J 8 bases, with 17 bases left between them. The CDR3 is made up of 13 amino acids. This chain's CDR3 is CASTGQWMGGYTF. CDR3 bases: TGTGCCAGCACAGGACAGTGGATGGGCGGCTACACCTTC.

CDR3 DNA sequence: TGCGCCAGCAGCCATCCCGGACAGGTGAACACTGAAGCTTTCTTT. Translated, it gives CASSHPGQVNTEAFF. The chain joins TRBV4-1 to TRBJ1-1, with 7 nucleotides matching TRBD1. Germline values: CDR1 MGHRA, CDR2 YSYEKL. The CDR3 has 15 residues. Germline trimming cut 3 bases from V and 0 bases from J; bases unmatched to any gene: 4.

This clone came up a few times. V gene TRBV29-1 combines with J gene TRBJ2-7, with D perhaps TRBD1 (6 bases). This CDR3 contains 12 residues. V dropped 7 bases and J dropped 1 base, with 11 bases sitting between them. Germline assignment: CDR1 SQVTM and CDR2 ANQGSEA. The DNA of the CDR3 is TGCAGCGGTCGGACAGCTTCCTACGAGCAGTACTTC. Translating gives CSGRTASYEQYF.

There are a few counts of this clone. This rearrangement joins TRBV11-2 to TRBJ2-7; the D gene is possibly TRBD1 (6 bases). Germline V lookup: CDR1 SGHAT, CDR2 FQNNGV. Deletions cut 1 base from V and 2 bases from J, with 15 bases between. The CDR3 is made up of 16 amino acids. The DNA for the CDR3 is TGTGCCAGCAGCTTAGCCCCGGCAGGGGCTCCCTACGAGCAGTACTTC. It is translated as CASSLAPAGAPYEQYF.

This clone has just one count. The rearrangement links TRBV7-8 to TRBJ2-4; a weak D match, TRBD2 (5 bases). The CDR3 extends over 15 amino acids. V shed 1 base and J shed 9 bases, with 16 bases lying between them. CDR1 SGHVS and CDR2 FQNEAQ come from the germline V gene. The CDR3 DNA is TGTGCCAGCAGCTTAGTATTGCCGGACTTTAGCATTCAGTACTTC. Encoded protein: CASSLVLPDFSIQYF. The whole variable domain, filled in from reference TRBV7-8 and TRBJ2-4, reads GAGVSQSPRYKVAKRGQDVALRCDPISGHVSLFWYQQALGQGPEFLTYFQNEAQLDKSGLPSDRFFAERPEGSVSTLKIQRTQQEDSAVYLCASSLVLPDFSIQYFGAGTRLSVL.

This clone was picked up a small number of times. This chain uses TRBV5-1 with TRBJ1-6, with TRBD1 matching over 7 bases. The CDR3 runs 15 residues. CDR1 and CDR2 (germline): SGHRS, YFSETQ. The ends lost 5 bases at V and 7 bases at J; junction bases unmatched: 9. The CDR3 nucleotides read TGCGCCAGCAGGGGAACCGACAGGGAGAATTCACCCCTCCACTTT. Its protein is CASRGTDRENSPLHF.

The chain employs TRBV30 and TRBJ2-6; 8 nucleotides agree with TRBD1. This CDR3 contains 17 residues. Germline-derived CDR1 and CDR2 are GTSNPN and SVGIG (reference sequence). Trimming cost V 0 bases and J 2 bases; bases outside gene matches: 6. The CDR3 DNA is TGTGCCTGGAGTGTAAGGACAGGGTCCCCTGGGGCCAACGTCCTGACTTTC. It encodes CAWSVRTGSPGANVLTF.

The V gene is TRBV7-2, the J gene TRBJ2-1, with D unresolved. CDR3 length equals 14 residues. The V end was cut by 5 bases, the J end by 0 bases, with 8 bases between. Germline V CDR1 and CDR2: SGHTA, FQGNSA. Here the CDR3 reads CASSPSHSYNEQFF. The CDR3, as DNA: TGTGCCAGCAGCCCGAGTCACTCCTACAATGAGCAGTTCTTC.

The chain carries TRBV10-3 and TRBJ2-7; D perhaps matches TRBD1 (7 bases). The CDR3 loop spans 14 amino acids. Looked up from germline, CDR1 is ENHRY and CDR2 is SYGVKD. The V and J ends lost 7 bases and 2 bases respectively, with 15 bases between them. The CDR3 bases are TGTGCCATCATGCGGGACAGCGGTCCCTACGAGCAGTACTTC. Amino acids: CAIMRDSGPYEQYF.

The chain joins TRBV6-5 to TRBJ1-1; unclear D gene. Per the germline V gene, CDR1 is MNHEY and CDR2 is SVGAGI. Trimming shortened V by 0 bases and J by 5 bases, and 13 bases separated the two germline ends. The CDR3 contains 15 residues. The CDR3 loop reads CASSYSGSLRTEAFF. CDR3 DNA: TGTGCCAGCAGTTACTCCGGCAGCCTGAGGACTGAAGCTTTCTTT.

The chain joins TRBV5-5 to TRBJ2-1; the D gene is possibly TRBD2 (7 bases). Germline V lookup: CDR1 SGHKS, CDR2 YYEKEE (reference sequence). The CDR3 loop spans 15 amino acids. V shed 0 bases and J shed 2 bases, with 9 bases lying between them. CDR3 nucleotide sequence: TGTGCCAGCAGCTTGGCGGGGGGCGCCTACAATGAGCAGTTCTTC. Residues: CASSLAGGAYNEQFF.